The present T cell receptor (beta chain) was sequenced within a study of T cell repertoires in cytomegalovirus infection. Overall study context: CMV infection plus the matching HLA type was flagged by public TCR beta signatures. Study-wide points: Dominant in the ex vivo response were TCR beta clonotypes restricted by HLA-C and specific for CMV.

Germline V gives CDR1 SGHNT, CDR2 YENEEA. The CDR3 is made up of 16 amino acids. V lost 4 bases, J lost 6 bases, and 10 bases stayed unmatched. This clonotype was found a few times. Its antigen is still unknown. TCRdb redid the calling of the reads with MiXCR, one entry per CDR3 protein. Among approximately 1,000,000 distinct CDR3 sequences listed, roughly 30% were seen once. The sample in question was cultured CD8+ T cells from PBMCs, obtained from culture after CMV antigen stimulation. This receptor was identified in a human donor in good health (CMV status not recorded). Some clones in this sample may be carry-over from other donors' samples. The gene calls are TRBV11-3 and TRBJ1-4, with 8 bases aligning to TRBD1. Written as DNA, the CDR3 is TGTGCCAGCAGCTGCCTAGAGCCGGGACAGGATGAAAAACTGTTTTTT. The encoded protein is CASSCLEPGQDEKLFF.